This T cell receptor beta chain was sequenced for a study of blood T cell repertoires in COVID-19. This CDR3 has 15 amino acids. CDR1 and CDR2 (germline): MNHEY, SVGAGI. After removal of 6 bases from V and 7 bases from J, the junction contained 9 bases not matched to a gene. Profiled with immunoSEQ multiplex PCR; TCRdb holds only in-frame clones, not every one. The table includes 200,000 to 250,000 clones, around 83% detected once. This sequence joins TRBV6-5 and TRBJ1-6; 7 nucleotides line up with TRBD1. The clonotype comes from a woman between 45 and 60 years old with COVID-19, enrolled during active disease. The specimen sequenced was peripheral blood. The CDR3 sequence is CASRGAQGTNSPLHF. In nucleotides, the CDR3 is TGTGCCAGCAGGGGGGCACAGGGGACCAATTCACCCCTCCACTTT.